A selection of T cell receptor beta chains follows, all from one sample in a study of T cell changes during pregnancy in multiple sclerosis. The repertoire was sequenced with immunoSEQ multiplex PCR; TCRdb's copy has only in-frame clones and lacks some. The table includes 70,000 to 85,000 clones, 92% detected once. The sequencing here drew on peripheral blood, taken before pregnancy. Receptors originate from a female donor with multiple sclerosis, enrolled in a pregnancy study. The CDR3 runs from the conserved cysteine through the conserved F or W.

v_gene	j_gene	CDR3aa
TRBV13	TRBJ2-3	CASSYAGGASTDTQYF
TRBV7-9	TRBJ1-4	CASSSVYRATNEKLFF
TRBV21-1	TRBJ2-1	CASSKGWRGGPNEQFF
TRBV10-1	TRBJ2-1	CASSRPLDGYNEQFF
TRBV25-1	TRBJ2-3	CASSWAGGDTDTQYF
TRBV7-8	TRBJ2-7	CASSLIGQGYEQYF
TRBV11-3	TRBJ2-1	CASSLRGKNEQFF
TRBV9	TRBJ1-2	CASSVSGDYGYTF
TRBV6-5	TRBJ2-1	CASSLDRPSGGEQFF
TRBV6-1	TRBJ1-3	CASSVRIRDSGAGNTIYF
TRBV11-3	TRBJ2-7	CASSQEDSSYEQYF
TRBV4-1	TRBJ2-5	CASSQGSQETQYF
TRBV5-4	TRBJ2-4	CASSLAVQGGNIVAKNIQYF
TRBV29-1	TRBJ2-3	CSVSGGLRRGTTDTQYF
TRBV11-2	TRBJ2-3	CASSWTVAGMSIGTQYF
TRBV4-1	TRBJ1-6	CASRPDSNYNSPLHF
TRBV29-1	TRBJ1-1	CSVGPIGVVGTEAFF
TRBV6-6	TRBJ2-5	CASSSGQGGEETQYF
TRBV11-2	TRBJ2-7	CASSSSDSPYEQYF
TRBV2	TRBJ1-1	CASTLQGLNTEAFF
TRBV5-1	TRBJ2-5	CASSLRTSGETQYF
TRBV6-1	TRBJ2-7	CASSESFGGYEQYF
TRBV5-6	TRBJ2-2	CASSPFGGSVYTGELFF
TRBV5-1	TRBJ2-7	CASSLVNNRDEQYF
TRBV4-1	TRBJ1-2	CASSQVRTGNGLYGYTF
TRBV29-1	TRBJ2-7	CSASTVNEQYF
TRBV6-5	TRBJ2-7	CASRRRDYTPYEQYF
TRBV9	TRBJ1-3	CASSLAGLSGNTIYF
TRBV6-4	TRBJ1-2	CASSDSPGGYGYTF
TRBV27	TRBJ2-5	CASTPGVRGGETQYF
TRBV5-8	TRBJ1-1	CASSVRGQTEAFF
TRBV5-1	TRBJ1-6	CASSLVNRGSPLHF
TRBV4-2	TRBJ2-6	CASSSAFSGANVLTF
TRBV23-1	TRBJ2-5	CASCCGLKGETQYF
TRBV13	TRBJ2-1	CASSSPLSGGTYNEQFF
TRBV5-1	TRBJ2-2	CASSGGTDDLYTGELFF
TRBV4-1	TRBJ2-7	CASSRGGALSYEQYF
TRBV19	TRBJ2-2	CASGSQANTGELFF
TRBV2	TRBJ1-2	CASSAQGDGYTF
TRBV19	TRBJ2-7	CASSWTGSSYEQYF
TRBV9	TRBJ2-7	CASSVGAGNYEQYF
TRBV2	TRBJ2-2	CASRSEGVNTGELFF
TRBV7-9	TRBJ1-2	CASSLEGNGYTF
TRBV5-4	TRBJ2-7	CASSPLTGLGEQYF
TRBV21-1	TRBJ1-5	CASSNLLSTPKPQHF
TRBV9	TRBJ2-5	CASSVEGTGKETQYF
TRBV6-5	TRBJ2-3	CASSPGTDTDTQYF
TRBV9	TRBJ1-2	CASSVDPGANYGYTF
TRBV4-2	TRBJ2-1	CASSRTSVVNEQFF
TRBV7-9	TRBJ2-5	CASSRRVSGGLRETQYF
TRBV19	TRBJ1-2	CASSSIGDRFNYGYTF
TRBV7-2	TRBJ1-1	CASSLVAGFTEAFF
TRBV9	TRBJ2-1	CASSTGGGNNEQFF